By sample fraction, the clone carrying this TCR beta chain is medium-sized (0.01 to 0.1%). The antigen remains undetermined. TCRdb analysed the 5' RACE reads with MiXCR anew, one entry per CDR3 protein. The sample includes around 43,000 distinct CDR3 sequences, over 15% of them seen just once. Findings of the study overall: Tumor memory CD4+ T cell TCR gene usage was found to cluster with blood and lymph node memory CD4+ cells and with lymph node naive CD4+ cells.

The CDR3 is made up of 16 amino acids. The V gene's germline CDR1 is DFQATT and CDR2 SNEGSKA (reference sequence). Trimming removed 3 bases from V and 8 bases from J; junction bases left unmatched: 14. The rearrangement joins TRBV20-1 to TRBJ2-1; the match to TRBD1 covers 9 bases. Material for sequencing was naive CD4+ T cells sorted from a lymph node. Described subset: naive CD4+ T cells, CD4+CD45RA+CD25-. The receptor was derived from a female donor with breast cancer. This CDR3 reads CSASPQGQGKGYEQFF. The CDR3 nucleotides read TGCAGTGCTAGCCCCCAGGGACAGGGCAAGGGGTATGAGCAGTTCTTC.